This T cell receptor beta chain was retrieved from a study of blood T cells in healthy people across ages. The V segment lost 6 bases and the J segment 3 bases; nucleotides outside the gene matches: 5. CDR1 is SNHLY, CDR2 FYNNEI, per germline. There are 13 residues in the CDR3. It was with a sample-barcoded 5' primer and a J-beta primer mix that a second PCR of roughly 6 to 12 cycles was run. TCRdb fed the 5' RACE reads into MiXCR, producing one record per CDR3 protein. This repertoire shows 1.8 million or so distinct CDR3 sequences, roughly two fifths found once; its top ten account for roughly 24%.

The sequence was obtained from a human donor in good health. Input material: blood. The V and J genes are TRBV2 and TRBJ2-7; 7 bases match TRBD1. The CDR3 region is CASRYTGVYEQYF. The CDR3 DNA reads TGTGCCAGCAGGTACACAGGGGTCTACGAGCAGTACTTC.